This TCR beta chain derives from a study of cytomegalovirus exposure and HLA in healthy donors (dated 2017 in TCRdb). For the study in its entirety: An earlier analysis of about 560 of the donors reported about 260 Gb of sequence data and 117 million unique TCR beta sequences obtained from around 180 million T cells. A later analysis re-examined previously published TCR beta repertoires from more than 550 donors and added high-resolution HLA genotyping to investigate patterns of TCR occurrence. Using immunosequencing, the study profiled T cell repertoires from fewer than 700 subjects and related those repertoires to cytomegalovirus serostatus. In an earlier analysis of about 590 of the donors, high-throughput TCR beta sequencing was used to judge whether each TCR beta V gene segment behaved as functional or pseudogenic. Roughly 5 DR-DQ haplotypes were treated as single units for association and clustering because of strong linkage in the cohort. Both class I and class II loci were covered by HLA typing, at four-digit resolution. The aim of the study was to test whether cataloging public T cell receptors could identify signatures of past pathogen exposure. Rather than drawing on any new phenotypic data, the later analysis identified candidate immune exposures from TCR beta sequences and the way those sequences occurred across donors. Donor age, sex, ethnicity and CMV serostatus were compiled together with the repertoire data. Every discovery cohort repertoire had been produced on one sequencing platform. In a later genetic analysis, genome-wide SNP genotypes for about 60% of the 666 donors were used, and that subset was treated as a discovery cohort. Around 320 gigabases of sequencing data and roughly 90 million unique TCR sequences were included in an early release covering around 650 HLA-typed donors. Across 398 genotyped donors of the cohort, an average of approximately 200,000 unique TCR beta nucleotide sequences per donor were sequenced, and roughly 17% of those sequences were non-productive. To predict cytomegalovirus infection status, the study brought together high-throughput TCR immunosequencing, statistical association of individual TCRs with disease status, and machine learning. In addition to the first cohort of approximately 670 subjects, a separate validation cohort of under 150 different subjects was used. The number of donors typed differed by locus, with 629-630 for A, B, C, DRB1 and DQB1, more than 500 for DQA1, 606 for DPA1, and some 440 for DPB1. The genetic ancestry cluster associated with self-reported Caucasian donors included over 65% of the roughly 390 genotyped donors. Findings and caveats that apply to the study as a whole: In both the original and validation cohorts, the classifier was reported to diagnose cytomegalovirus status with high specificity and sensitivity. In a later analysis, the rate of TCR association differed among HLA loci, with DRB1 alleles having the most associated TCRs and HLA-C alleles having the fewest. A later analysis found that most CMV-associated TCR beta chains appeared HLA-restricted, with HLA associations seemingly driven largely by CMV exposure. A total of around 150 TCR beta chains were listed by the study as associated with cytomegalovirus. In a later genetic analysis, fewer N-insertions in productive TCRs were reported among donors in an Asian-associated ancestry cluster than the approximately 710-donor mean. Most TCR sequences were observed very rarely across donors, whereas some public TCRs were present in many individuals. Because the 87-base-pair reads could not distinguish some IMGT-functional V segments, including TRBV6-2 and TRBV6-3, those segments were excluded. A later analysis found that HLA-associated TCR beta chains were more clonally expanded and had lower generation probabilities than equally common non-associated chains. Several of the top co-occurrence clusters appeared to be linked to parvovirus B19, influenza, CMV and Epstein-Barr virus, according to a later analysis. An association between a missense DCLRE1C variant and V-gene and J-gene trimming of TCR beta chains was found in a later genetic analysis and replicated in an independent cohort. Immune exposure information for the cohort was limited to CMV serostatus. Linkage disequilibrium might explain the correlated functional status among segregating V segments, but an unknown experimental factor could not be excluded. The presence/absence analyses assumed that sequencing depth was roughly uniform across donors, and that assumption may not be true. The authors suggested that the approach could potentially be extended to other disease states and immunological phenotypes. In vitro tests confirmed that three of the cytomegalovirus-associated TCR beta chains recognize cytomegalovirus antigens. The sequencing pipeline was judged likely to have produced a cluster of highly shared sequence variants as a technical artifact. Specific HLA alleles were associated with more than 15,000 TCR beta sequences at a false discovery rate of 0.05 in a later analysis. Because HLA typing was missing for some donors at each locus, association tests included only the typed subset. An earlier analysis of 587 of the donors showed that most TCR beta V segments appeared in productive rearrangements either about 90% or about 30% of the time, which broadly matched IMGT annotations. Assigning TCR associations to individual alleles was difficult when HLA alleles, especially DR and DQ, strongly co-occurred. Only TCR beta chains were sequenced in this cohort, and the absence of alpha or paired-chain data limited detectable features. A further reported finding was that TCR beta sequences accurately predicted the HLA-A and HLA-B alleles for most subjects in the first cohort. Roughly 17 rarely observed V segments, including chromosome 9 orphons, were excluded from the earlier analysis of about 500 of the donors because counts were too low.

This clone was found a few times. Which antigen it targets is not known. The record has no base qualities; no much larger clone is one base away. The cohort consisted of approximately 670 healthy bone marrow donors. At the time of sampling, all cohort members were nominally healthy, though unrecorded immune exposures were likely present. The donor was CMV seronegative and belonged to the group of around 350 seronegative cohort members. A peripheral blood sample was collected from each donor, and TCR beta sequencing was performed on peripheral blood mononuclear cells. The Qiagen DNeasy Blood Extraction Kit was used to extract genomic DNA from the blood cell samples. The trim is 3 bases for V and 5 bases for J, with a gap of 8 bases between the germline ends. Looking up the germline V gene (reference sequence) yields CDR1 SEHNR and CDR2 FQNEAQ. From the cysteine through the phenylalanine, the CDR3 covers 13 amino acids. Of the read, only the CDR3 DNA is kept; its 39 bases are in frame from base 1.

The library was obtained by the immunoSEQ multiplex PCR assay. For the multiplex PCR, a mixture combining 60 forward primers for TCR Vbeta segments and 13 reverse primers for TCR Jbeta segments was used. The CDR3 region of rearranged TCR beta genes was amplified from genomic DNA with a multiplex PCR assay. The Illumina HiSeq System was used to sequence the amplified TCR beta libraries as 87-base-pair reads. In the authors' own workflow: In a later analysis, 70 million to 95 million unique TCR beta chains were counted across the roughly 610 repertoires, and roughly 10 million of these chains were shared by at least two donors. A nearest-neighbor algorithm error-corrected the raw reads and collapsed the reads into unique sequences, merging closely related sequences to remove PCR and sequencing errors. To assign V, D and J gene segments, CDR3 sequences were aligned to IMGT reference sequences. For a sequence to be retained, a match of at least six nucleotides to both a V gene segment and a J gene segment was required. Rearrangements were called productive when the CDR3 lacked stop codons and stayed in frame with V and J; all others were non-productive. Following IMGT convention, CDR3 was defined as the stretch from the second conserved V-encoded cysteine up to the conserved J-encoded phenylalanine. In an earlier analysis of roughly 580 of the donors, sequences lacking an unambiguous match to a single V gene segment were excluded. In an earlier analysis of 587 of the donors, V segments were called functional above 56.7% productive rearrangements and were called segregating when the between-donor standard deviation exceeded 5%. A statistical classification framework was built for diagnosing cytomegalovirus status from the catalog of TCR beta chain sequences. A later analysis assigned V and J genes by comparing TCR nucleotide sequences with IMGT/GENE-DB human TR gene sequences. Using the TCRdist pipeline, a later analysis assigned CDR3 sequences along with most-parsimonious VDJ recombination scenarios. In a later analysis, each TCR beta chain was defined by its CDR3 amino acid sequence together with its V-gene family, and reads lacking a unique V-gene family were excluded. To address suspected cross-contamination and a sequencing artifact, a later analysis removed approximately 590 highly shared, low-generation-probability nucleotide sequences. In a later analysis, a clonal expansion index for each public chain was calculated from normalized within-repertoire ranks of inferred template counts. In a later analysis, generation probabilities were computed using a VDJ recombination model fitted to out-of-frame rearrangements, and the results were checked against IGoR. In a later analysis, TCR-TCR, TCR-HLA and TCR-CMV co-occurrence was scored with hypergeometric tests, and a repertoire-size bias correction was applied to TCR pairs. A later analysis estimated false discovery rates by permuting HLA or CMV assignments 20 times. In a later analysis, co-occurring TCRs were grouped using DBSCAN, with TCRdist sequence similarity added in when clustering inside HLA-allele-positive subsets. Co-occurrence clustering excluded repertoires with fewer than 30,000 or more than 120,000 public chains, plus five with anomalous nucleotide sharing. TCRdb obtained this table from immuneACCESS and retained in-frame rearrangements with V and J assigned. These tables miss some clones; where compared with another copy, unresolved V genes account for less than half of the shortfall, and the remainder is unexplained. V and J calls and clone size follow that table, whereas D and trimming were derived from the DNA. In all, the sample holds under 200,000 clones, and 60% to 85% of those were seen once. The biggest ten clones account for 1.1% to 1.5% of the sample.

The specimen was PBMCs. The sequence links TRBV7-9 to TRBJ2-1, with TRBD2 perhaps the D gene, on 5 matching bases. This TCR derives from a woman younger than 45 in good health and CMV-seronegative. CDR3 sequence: CASSLAGNNEQFF. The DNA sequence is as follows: TGTGCCAGCAGCTTGGCGGGTAACAATGAGCAGTTCTTC.